The sequence of this T cell receptor (beta chain) was determined in a study of blood T cells in healthy people across ages. The germline V gene has CDR1 SGDLS and CDR2 YYNGEE. The CDR3 loop spans 14 amino acids. V gave up 3 bases and J gave up 11 bases; unmatched junction bases: 6. Note on this clonotype: Its antigen is unknown.

Whole-study findings and limits: Diversity was higher, and naive CD4+ cells more numerous, in long-lived donors than in aged donors. Investigators treated diversity estimates from one million T cells as underestimates.

Alongside a J-beta primer mix, a sample-barcoded 5' primer served in a second PCR lasting 7 to 11 cycles. Every individual sample yielded 2.5 million or more paired-end reads (each containing CDR3). Each CDR3 protein is one row after TCRdb ran MiXCR on the 5' RACE reads. The sample lists roughly 860,000 distinct CDR3 sequences, 60% to 80% occurring once. The sample consisted of blood. V is TRBV9 and J is TRBJ1-6; 9 bases line up with TRBD1. The sequence was collected from a man under 40 in good health. The CDR3 is CASSAGTGKAPLHF. The DNA for the CDR3 is TGTGCCAGCAGCGCCGGGACAGGGAAAGCACCCCTCCACTTT.